This T cell receptor beta chain was documented in a study of PD-L1 blockade in urothelial cancer. Study summary: Patients commenced atezolizumab in 2014, and it was given at 1,200 mg intravenously every 3 weeks. The researchers analyzed blood 3 weeks (second dose) and 6 weeks after treatment start.

Time point specified: peripheral blood 6 weeks after treatment start. Sample numbers ranged from 1 to 8 per patient, encompassing pretreatment and on-treatment collections. Study observations and caveats: Prediction of better survival came from below-median pretreatment blood TCR clonality.

As concerns this clone: As yet, its antigen is unknown.

The CDR3 loop spans 13 amino acids. V trimming: 6 bases; J trimming: 4 bases; junction bases outside the gene matches: 4. Germline values: CDR1 WNHNN, CDR2 SYGVQD (reference sequence). The repertoire was sequenced with immunoSEQ multiplex PCR; TCRdb's copy has only in-frame clones and lacks some. The table lists fewer than 50,000 clones, roughly 89% of them singletons. The clonotype was recovered from a man aged 70 or older with urothelial cancer. V gene TRBV10-1 combines with J gene TRBJ1-2; TRBD1 agrees at 8 bases. This sample comprised PBMCs, obtained around atezolizumab (anti-PD-L1) treatment. The CDR3 coding sequence is TGCGCCAGCAGCAGGGGGCCTGGCTATGGCTACACCTTC. Translation: CASSRGPGYGYTF.